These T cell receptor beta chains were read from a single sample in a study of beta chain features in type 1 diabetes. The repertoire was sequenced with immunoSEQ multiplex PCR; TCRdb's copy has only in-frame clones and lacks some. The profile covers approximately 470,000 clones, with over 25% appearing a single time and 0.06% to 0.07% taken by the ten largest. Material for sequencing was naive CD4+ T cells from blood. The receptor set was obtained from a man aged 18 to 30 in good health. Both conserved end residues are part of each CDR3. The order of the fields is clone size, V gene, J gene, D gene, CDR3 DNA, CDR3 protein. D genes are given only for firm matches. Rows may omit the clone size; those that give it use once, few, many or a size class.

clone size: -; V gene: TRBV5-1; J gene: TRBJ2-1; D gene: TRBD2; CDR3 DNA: TGCGCCAGCAGCACCGGACTAGCGGGAGAGGCTGAGCAGTTCTTC; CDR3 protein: CASSTGLAGEAEQFF
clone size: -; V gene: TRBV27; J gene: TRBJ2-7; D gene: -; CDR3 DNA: TGTGCCAGCAGTTTCATCAGTTCCTACGAGCAGTACTTC; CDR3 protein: CASSFISSYEQYF
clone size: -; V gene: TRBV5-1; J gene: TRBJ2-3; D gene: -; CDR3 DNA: TGCGCCAGCAGCTTGGGCCAGGCCGCAGATACGCAGTATTTT; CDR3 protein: CASSLGQAADTQYF
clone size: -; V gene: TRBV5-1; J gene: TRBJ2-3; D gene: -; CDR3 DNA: TGCGCCAGCAGCTTGGGCCAACTCACAGATACGCAGTATTTT; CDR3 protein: CASSLGQLTDTQYF
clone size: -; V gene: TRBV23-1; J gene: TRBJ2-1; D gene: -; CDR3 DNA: TGCGCCTCTACGGGAGCGGACTTTTACAATGAGCAGTTCTTC; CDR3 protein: CASTGADFYNEQFF
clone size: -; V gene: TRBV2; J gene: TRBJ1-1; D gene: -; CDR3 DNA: TGTGCCAGCAGTGAACAGTCCACTGTGAACACTGAAGCTTTCTTT; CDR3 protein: CASSEQSTVNTEAFF
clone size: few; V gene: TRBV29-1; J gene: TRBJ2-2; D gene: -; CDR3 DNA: TGCAGCGTGGGAACAGGGTTTATCGGGGAGCTGTTTTTT; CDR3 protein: CSVGTGFIGELFF
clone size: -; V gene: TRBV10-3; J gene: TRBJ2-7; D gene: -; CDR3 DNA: TGTGCCATCAGCTCAGGGATCTACGAGCAGTACTTC; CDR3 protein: CAISSGIYEQYF
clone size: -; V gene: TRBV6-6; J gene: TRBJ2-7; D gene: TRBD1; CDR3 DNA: TGTGCCAGCAACAGACAGGGTCTCGACGAGCAGTACTTC; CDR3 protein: CASNRQGLDEQYF
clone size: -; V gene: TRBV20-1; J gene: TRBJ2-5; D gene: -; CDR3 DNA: TGCAGTGCCCCGGAGTTGGAGACCCAGTACTTC; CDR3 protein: CSAPELETQYF
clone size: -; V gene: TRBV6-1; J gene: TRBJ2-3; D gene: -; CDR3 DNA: TGTGCCAGCAAAGGGCGGGATCACACAGATACGCAGTATTTT; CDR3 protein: CASKGRDHTDTQYF
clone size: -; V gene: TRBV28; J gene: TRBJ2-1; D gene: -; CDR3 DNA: TGTGCCAGCAAAACGGGACTCCGTTCCAATGAGCAGTTCTTC; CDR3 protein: CASKTGLRSNEQFF
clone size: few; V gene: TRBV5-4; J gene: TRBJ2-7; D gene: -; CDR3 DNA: TGTGCCAGCAGCTTGGGGGCAGGAGTTTACGAGCAGTACTTC; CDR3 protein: CASSLGAGVYEQYF
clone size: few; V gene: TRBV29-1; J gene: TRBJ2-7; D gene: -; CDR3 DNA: TGCAGCGTTCGACCTTTCCCCCTTTACGAGCAGTACTTC; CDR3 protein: CSVRPFPLYEQYF
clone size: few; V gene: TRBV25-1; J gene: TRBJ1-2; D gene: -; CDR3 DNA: TGTGCCAGCAGTGAGGCCAACTATGGCTACACCTTC; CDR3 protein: CASSEANYGYTF